These 2 T cell receptor beta chains originate from one sample sequenced in a study of OX40 agonist ivuxolimab in advanced cancers. Library creation used the immunoSEQ multiplex PCR assay. TCRdb mirrors the immuneACCESS table, restricted to in-frame sequences. Some clones are absent from its copies; in checked studies, under half trace to an unresolved V gene, and the reason for the others is unknown. The sample table holds 55,000 to 80,000 clones, of which more than 70% were seen once. The top ten hold approximately 0.3% of the sample. The starting material was CD4+ or CD8+ T cells sorted from blood, obtained in a trial of the OX40 agonist ivuxolimab. The receptors were gathered from an adult with an advanced solid tumor such as melanoma, head and neck, liver or kidney cancer.

This chain links TRBV4-1 with TRBJ2-7; D assignment may be TRBD1 or TRBD2 (5 bases each). V lost 0 bases to trimming and J lost 5 bases, with 14 bases between them. CDR3 length equals 15 residues. Germline V gene data show CDR1 as MGHRA and CDR2 as YSYEKL. The CDR3 sequence: CASSQEWDPWNEQYF. CDR3 sequence (DNA): TGCGCCAGCAGCCAAGAATGGGACCCTTGGAACGAGCAGTACTTC.

The rearrangement uses TRBV7-2 and TRBJ1-5; D is undetermined. CDR1 SGHTA and CDR2 FQGNSA come from the germline V gene. The ends were cut back, 3 bases at V and 6 bases at J, with 9 bases in the middle. This CDR3 region has 13 residues. The CDR3 region has the DNA TGTGCCAGCAGCTTTTCCGAAATTCAGCCCCAGCATTTT. It yields the protein CASSFSEIQPQHF.